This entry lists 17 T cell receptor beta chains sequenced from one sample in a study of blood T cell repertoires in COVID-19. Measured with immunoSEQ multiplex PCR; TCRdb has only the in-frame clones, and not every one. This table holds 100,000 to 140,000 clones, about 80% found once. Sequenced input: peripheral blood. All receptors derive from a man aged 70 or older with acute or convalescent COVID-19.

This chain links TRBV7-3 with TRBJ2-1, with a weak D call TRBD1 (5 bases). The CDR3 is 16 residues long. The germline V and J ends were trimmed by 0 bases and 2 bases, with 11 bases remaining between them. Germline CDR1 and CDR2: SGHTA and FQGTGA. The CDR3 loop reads CASSLTGRATYNEQFF. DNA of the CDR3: TGTGCCAGCAGCTTAACCGGCAGGGCAACCTACAATGAGCAGTTCTTC.

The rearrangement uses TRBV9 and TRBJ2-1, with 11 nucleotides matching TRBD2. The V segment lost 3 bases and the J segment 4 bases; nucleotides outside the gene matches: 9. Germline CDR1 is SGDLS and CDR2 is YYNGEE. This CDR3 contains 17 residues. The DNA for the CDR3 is TGTGCCAGCAGCGATGTAGCGGGGGGGTCTATTTACAATGAGCAGTTCTTC. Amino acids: CASSDVAGGSIYNEQFF.

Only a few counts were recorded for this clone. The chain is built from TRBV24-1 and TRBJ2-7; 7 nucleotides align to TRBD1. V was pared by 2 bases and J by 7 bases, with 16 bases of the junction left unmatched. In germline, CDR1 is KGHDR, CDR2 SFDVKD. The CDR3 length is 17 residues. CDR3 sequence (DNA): TGTGCCACCAGTGATTGGGACGGGTTGACAGGGTGTTGGGAGCAGTACTTC. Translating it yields CATSDWDGLTGCWEQYF.

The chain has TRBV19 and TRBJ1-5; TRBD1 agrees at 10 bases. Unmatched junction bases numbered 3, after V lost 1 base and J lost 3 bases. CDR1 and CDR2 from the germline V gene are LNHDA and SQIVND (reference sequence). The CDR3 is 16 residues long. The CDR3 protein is CASSIGDRGDNQPQHF. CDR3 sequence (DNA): TGTGCCAGTAGTATAGGGGACAGGGGCGACAATCAGCCCCAGCATTTT.

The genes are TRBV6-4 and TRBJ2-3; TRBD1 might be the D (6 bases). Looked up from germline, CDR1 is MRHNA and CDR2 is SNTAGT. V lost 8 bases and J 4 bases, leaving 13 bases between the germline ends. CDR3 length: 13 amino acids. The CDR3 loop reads CASRQGQSDTQYF. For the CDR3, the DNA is TGTGCCAGCCGCCAAGGACAGTCAGATACGCAGTATTTT.

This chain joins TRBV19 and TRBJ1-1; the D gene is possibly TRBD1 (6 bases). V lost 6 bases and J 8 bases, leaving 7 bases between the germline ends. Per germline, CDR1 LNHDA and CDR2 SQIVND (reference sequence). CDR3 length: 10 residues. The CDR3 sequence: CASRQGEAFF. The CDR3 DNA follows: TGTGCCAGTAGACAGGGCGAAGCTTTCTTT.

The CDR3 nucleotides are TGTGCCAGCAGCCAGCAGGGGTGGGCTTTCTTT. Residues: CASSQQGWAFF. The chain combines TRBV3-1 (or the pseudogene TRBV3-2) with TRBJ1-1; maybe TRBD1 (6 bases). Germline-derived CDR1 and CDR2 are LGHDT and YNNKEL (reference sequence). Trimming shortened V by 3 bases and J by 11 bases, and 10 bases separated the two germline ends. The CDR3 sequence is 11 residues long.

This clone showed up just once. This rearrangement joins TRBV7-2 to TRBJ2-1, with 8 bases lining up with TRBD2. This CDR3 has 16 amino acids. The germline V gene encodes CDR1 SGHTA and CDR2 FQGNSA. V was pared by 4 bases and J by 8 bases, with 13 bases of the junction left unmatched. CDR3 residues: CASSSKPGGRGDEQFF. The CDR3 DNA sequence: TGTGCCAGCAGCTCCAAACCGGGGGGGCGCGGCGATGAGCAGTTCTTC. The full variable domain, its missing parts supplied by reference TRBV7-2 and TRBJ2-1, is GAGVSQSPSNKVTEKGKDVELRCDPISGHTALYWYRQSLGQGLEFLIYFQGNSAPDKSGLPSDRFSAERTGGSVSTLTIQRTQQEDSAVYLCASSSKPGGRGDEQFFGPGTRLTVL.

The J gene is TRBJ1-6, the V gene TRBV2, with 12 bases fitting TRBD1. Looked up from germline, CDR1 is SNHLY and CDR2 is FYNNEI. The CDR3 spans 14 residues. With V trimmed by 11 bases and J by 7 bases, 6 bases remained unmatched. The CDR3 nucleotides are TGTGCCGGAGCGGGGACAGGGGGCAATTCACCCCTCCACTTT. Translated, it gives CAGAGTGGNSPLHF.

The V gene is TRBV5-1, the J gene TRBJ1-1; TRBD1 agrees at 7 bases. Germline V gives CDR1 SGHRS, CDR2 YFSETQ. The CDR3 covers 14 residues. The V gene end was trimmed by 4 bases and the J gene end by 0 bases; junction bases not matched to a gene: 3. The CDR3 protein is CASSATGLNTEAFF. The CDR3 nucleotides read TGCGCCAGCAGCGCGACAGGGTTGAACACTGAAGCTTTCTTT.

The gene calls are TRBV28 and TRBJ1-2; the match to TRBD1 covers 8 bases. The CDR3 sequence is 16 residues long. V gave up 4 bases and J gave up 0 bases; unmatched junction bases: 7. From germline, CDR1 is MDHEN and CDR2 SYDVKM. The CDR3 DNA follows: TGTGCCAGCAGTTCCGGGGACAGGAAAGCTAACTATGGCTACACCTTC. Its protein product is CASSSGDRKANYGYTF.

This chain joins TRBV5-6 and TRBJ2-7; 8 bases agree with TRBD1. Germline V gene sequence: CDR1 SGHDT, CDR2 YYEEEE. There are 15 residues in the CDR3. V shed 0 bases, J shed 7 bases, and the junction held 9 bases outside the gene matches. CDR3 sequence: CASSLGGQGWEEQYF. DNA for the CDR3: TGTGCCAGCAGCTTGGGTGGACAGGGTTGGGAAGAGCAGTACTTC.

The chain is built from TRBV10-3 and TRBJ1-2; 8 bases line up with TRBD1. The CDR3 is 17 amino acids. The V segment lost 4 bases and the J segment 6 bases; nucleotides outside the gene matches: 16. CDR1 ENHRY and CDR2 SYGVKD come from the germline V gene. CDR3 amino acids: CAISVTQGAGTKDGYTF. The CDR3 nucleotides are TGTGCCATCAGTGTTACGCAGGGGGCCGGGACCAAGGATGGCTACACCTTC.

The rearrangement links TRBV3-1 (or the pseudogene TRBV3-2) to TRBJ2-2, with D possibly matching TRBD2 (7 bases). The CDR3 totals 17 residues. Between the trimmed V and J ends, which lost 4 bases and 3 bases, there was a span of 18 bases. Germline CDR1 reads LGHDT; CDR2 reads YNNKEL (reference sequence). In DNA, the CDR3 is TGTGCCAGCAGCCTAAGAGGGGGGGAAACTTACACCGGGGAGCTGTTTTTT. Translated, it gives CASSLRGGETYTGELFF.

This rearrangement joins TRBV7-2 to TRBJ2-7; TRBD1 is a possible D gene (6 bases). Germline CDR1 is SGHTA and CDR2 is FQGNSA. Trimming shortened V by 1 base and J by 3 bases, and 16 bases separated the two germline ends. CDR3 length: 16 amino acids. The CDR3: CASSLESIRGSYEQYF. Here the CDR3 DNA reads TGTGCCAGCAGCTTAGAGTCTATCAGGGGAAGCTACGAGCAGTACTTC.

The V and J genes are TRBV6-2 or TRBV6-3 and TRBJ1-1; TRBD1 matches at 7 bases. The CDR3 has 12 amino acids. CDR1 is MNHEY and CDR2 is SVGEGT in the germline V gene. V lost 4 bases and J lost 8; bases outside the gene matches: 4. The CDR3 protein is CASSSWTGEAFF. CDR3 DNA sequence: TGTGCCAGCAGTTCCTGGACAGGAGAAGCTTTCTTT.

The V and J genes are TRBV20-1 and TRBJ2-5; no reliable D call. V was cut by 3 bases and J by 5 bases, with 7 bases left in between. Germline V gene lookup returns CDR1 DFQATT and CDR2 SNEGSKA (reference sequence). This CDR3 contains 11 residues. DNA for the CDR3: TGCAGTGCTAGGACTTCCGAGACCCAGTACTTC. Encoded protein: CSARTSETQYF.